The 26 T cell receptor beta chains listed next were all sequenced from one sample in a study of T-cell memory formation after mild COVID-19. TCRdb passed the 5' RACE reads through MiXCR, listing each CDR3 protein once. The data show around 200,000 distinct CDR3 sequences, about a fifth seen once. Material for sequencing was PBMCs or a T cell subset sorted from them (not recorded which). The receptors derive from a man between 18 and 29 years old who had mild COVID-19 (a few samples of this study predate the infection). Cell type and time point are not known.

V and J are TRBV4-2 and TRBJ2-1; possibly TRBD2 for D (5 bases). V was shortened by 4 bases and J by 1 base, with 11 bases between the two germline ends. The length of the CDR3 is 15 residues. Germline V CDR1 and CDR2: LGHNA, YNFKEQ. Written as DNA, the CDR3 is TGTGCCAGCAGCCCTGAGCGGAGATCCTACAATGAGCAGTTCTTC. This codes for CASSPERRSYNEQFF.

This clonotype was found many times. The chain has TRBV7-2 and TRBJ2-6; no reliable D call. V gave up 4 bases and J gave up 0 bases, with 1 base separating them. Germline CDR1 is SGHTA and CDR2 is FQGNSA. CDR3 size: 13 residues. The CDR3 nucleotides read TGTGCCAGCAGCTACTCTGGGGCCAACGTCCTGACTTTC. This codes for CASSYSGANVLTF.

The sample holds a few counts of this clonotype. This chain connects TRBV29-1 to TRBJ2-5, with D perhaps matching TRBD2 (5 bases). Germline assignment: CDR1 SQVTM and CDR2 ANQGSEA. V was cut by 4 bases and J by 2 bases, with 8 bases left in between. The CDR3 consists of 12 residues. The CDR3 nucleotides are TGCAGCGTTGGAGGGCCACAAGAGACCCAGTACTTC. Its translation: CSVGGPQETQYF.

The chain combines TRBV7-2 with TRBJ1-3; D is undetermined. The V end was cut by 6 bases, the J end by 4 bases, with 7 bases between. Germline V gives CDR1 SGHTA, CDR2 FQGNSA. This CDR3 has 12 amino acids. Here the CDR3 DNA reads TGTGCCAGCAGTCCCCTGGGAAACACCATATATTTT. Translating it yields CASSPLGNTIYF.

This clonotype turned up a few times. This chain links TRBV20-1 with TRBJ2-7; 11 bases are a match to TRBD2. The CDR3 runs 15 residues. J lost 2 bases, V lost 3 bases, and 6 bases had no gene match. Germline V gene lookup returns CDR1 DFQATT and CDR2 SNEGSKA (reference sequence). The CDR3 nucleotides read TGCAGTGCTAGCGACCTAGCGGGGGGACCCTACGAGCAGTACGTC. Amino acid sequence: CSASDLAGGPYEQYV.

This clonotype was picked up one time. The gene calls are TRBV11-2 and TRBJ2-1; TRBD2 aligns across 7 bases. The trim removed 3 bases at V and 12 bases at J, leaving 11 bases unmatched. The CDR3 runs to 14 residues. Germline loops: CDR1 SGHAT, CDR2 FQNNGV. DNA of the CDR3: TGTGCCAGCAGCTTTACTACCGCTTCGGGGGGGCAGTTCTTC. Translated: CASSFTTASGGQFF.

This clonotype is classed as medium-sized (0.01 to 0.1%). The chain combines TRBV4-1 with TRBJ2-5; weak D call: TRBD2 (5 bases). Germline-derived CDR1 and CDR2 are MGHRA and YSYEKL. CDR3 length: 17 residues. The V end was cut by 4 bases, the J end by 4 bases, with 22 bases between. This CDR3 reads CASSPRSSGSGGETQYF. The CDR3 region has the DNA TGCGCCAGCAGCCCCAGATCTTCAGGCAGCGGAGGAGAGACCCAGTACTTC.

The rearrangement links TRBV7-2 to TRBJ2-3; 9 bases match TRBD1. Germline-derived CDR1 and CDR2 are SGHTA and FQGNSA. This CDR3 has 16 residues. V shed 4 bases and J 4 bases; nucleotides not matched to a gene: 9. The CDR3 coding sequence is TGTGCCAGCAGCTACCTAGGGACAGGGTCTGCAGATACGCAGTATTTT. Translating gives CASSYLGTGSADTQYF.

The chain carries TRBV30 and TRBJ2-7; D unresolved. Trimming stripped 0 bases from V and 11 bases from J, with 14 bases between. Germline V gene sequence: CDR1 GTSNPN, CDR2 SVGIG (reference sequence). CDR3 length: 12 amino acids. CDR3 in amino acids: CAWSVLGRSEYF. The CDR3 DNA reads TGTGCCTGGAGTGTATTAGGACGGAGTGAGTACTTC.

The table lists this clonotype with a few counts. The chain joins TRBV12-3 or TRBV12-4 to TRBJ1-1; D unclear. Trimming took 5 bases from V and 5 from J, leaving 12 bases between them. The CDR3 covers 13 residues. The CDR3 coding sequence is TGTGCCAGCAGTGAACCTATAGGGACTGAAGCTTTCTTT. It yields the protein CASSEPIGTEAFF.

The J gene is TRBJ1-4, the V gene TRBV4-1, with TRBD1 as a possible D gene (5 bases). This CDR3 contains 17 residues. CDR1 is MGHRA, CDR2 YSYEKL, per germline. V lost 3 bases and J lost 6, with 20 bases in between. The CDR3, as DNA: TGCGCCAGCAGCCAGAGACAGCCTAACGGTCGGGATGAAAAACTGTTTTTT. Encoded protein: CASSQRQPNGRDEKLFF.

The chain is built from TRBV2 and TRBJ2-5; D may be TRBD2 (6 bases). V was clipped by 5 bases and J by 7 bases, with 14 bases between them. This CDR3 comprises 13 residues. The germline V gene has CDR1 SNHLY and CDR2 FYNNEI. The CDR3 DNA reads as TGTGCCAGCAGTCCGGGCCTGGGGGGGACCCAGTACTTC. Its protein product is CASSPGLGGTQYF. Full variable domain (remainder filled in from reference TRBV2 and TRBJ2-5): EPEVTQTPSHQVTQMGQEVILRCVPISNHLYFYWYRQILGQKVEFLVSFYNNEISEKSEIFDDQFSVERPDGSNFTLKIRSTKLEDSAMYFCASSPGLGGTQYFGPGTRLLVL.

This chain joins TRBV4-3 and TRBJ2-7, with D perhaps TRBD2 (5 bases). From germline, CDR1 is LGHNA and CDR2 YSLEER. Between the trimmed V and J ends, which lost 1 base and 6 bases, there was a span of 10 bases. The CDR3 totals 13 residues. DNA of the CDR3: TGCGCCAGCAGCCAAGTCCCCGCGGGCGAGCAGTACTTC. Amino acids: CASSQVPAGEQYF.

This clonotype came up many times. The gene calls are TRBV2 and TRBJ2-5; D might be TRBD2 (6 bases). V was trimmed by 6 bases and J by 5 bases, leaving 10 bases between them. Germline CDR1 SNHLY, CDR2 FYNNEI. CDR3 length equals 12 residues. CDR3 bases: TGTGCCAGCAGCGCGGGGTCGGAGACCCAGTACTTC. Amino acid sequence: CASSAGSETQYF.

This clonotype was counted a few times. The chain carries TRBV6-1 and TRBJ2-5; the match to TRBD1 covers 7 bases. The CDR3 sequence is 14 residues long. Germline-derived CDR1 and CDR2 are MNHNS and SASEGT. The trim removed 7 bases at V and 4 bases at J, leaving 9 bases unmatched. The CDR3 region has the DNA TGTGCCAGCACCCCGGGACAGTTCCCAGAGACCCAGTACTTC. Translating gives CASTPGQFPETQYF.

CDR3 loop: CASRQAGGNQPQHF. The CDR3, as DNA: TGTGCCAGCCGACAGGCGGGGGGAAATCAGCCCCAGCATTTT. The chain uses TRBV6-2 or TRBV6-3 and TRBJ1-5, with TRBD1 as a possible D gene (6 bases). The CDR3 has 14 residues. V was shortened by 8 bases and J by 4 bases, with 15 bases between the two germline ends. The germline gives CDR1 MNHEY, CDR2 SVGEGT.

This chain connects TRBV7-2 to TRBJ1-4, with D perhaps matching TRBD1 (6 bases). Per germline, CDR1 SGHTA and CDR2 FQGNSA. The CDR3 sequence is 15 residues long. Trimming stripped 5 bases from V and 4 bases from J, with 14 bases between. The CDR3 DNA sequence: TGTGCCAGCAGCCCCCAGACAGGCATTAATGAAAAACTGTTTTTT. This sequence encodes CASSPQTGINEKLFF.

The chain couples TRBV7-9 to TRBJ1-3; D not resolved. Germline-derived CDR1 and CDR2 are SEHNR and FQNEAQ (reference sequence). V shed 5 bases and J shed 2 bases, with 10 bases lying between them. The CDR3 has 14 residues. The CDR3 nucleotides are TGTGCCAGCAGCGTTACAGCCCCTGGAAACACCATATATTTT. It translates to CASSVTAPGNTIYF.

As DNA, the CDR3 is TGTGCCAGCAGACACACTAGCGGATCAGATACGCAGTATTTT. Translated, it gives CASRHTSGSDTQYF. The chain employs TRBV6-2 or TRBV6-3 and TRBJ2-3; 8 nucleotides match TRBD2. The CDR3 sequence is 14 residues long. V lost 6 bases and J lost 4; bases outside the gene matches: 6. Germline V gene data show CDR1 as MNHEY and CDR2 as SVGEGT.

This clonotype was recorded a few times. The CDR3 here is CASADLGTGETQYF. As DNA, the CDR3 is TGTGCCAGCGCCGATTTGGGGACAGGGGAGACCCAGTACTTC. The chain uses TRBV6-5 and TRBJ2-5; 9 positions match TRBD1. The CDR3 sequence is 14 residues long. The germline V gene encodes CDR1 MNHEY and CDR2 SVGAGI. Trimming at V came to 8 bases and at J to 5 bases, leaving 9 bases not matched to a gene.

This clonotype was counted a few times. This chain links TRBV3-1 with TRBJ1-1; 7 bases match TRBD1. Unmatched junction bases numbered 4, after V lost 0 bases and J lost 3 bases. Germline-derived CDR1 and CDR2 are LGHDT and YNNKEL (reference sequence). The CDR3 runs to 15 residues. CDR3 residues: CASSQDMQGDTEAFF. In DNA form, the CDR3 reads TGTGCCAGCAGCCAAGATATGCAGGGGGACACTGAAGCTTTCTTT. The full variable domain, with the rest looked up from reference TRBV3-1 and TRBJ1-1, is DTAVSQTPKYLVTQMGNDKSIKCEQNLGHDTMYWYKQDSKKFLKIMFSYNNKELIINETVPNRFSPKSPDKAHLNLHINSLELGDSAVYFCASSQDMQGDTEAFFGQGTRLTVV.

The chain recombines TRBV20-1 with TRBJ2-6, with TRBD2 matching 9 bases. Germline-derived CDR1 and CDR2 are DFQATT and SNEGSKA (reference sequence). The CDR3 sequence is 16 residues long. V dropped 6 bases and J dropped 0; count of bases not matched to a gene: 6. For the CDR3, the DNA is TGCAGTGCCCTCTCTAGCGGGGCCTCTGGGGCCAACGTCCTGACTTTC. Protein: CSALSSGASGANVLTF.

A few counts support this clonotype. The chain has TRBV24-1 and TRBJ2-1, with 7 bases lining up with TRBD1. J was trimmed by 10 bases and V by 4 bases; bases with no gene match: 18. CDR3 size: 17 residues. The germline CDR1 and CDR2 sequences are KGHDR and SFDVKD. This CDR3 is CATSEAPGQLRLGEQFF. CDR3 coding DNA: TGTGCCACCAGTGAGGCTCCGGGACAGCTACGCTTAGGGGAGCAGTTCTTC.

The chain is built from TRBV4-3 and TRBJ1-2, with a tentative D call TRBD1 (6 bases). CDR1 and CDR2 (germline): LGHNA, YSLEER. The CDR3 loop spans 12 amino acids. With 5 bases removed from V and 7 bases from J, the gap between germline ends came to 11 bases. The CDR3: CASSGQGFGYTF. CDR3 nucleotides: TGCGCCAGCAGCGGCCAGGGGTTTGGCTACACCTTC.

This clonotype was seen a handful of times. The chain combines TRBV20-1 with TRBJ2-7, with TRBD2 as a possible D gene (6 bases). This CDR3 has 14 residues. Germline V CDR1 and CDR2: DFQATT, SNEGSKA (reference sequence). Trimming stripped 3 bases from V and 0 bases from J, with 12 bases between. CDR3 sequence reads: CSASGGLSSYEQYV. The CDR3 DNA follows: TGCAGTGCTAGCGGGGGTCTGAGCTCCTACGAGCAGTACGTC.

The rearrangement links TRBV5-1 to TRBJ1-2; TRBD1 is a possible D gene (6 bases). The V gene lost 4 bases and the J gene lost 5 bases, with 12 bases spanning the gap. The length of the CDR3 is 13 residues. Per the germline V gene, CDR1 is SGHRS and CDR2 is YFSETQ. In nucleotides, the CDR3 is TGCGCCAGCAGCCGACAGGAACTATATGGCTACACCTTC. Protein: CASSRQELYGYTF.